This T cell receptor beta chain was identified in a study of blood T cell repertoires in COVID-19. About the study: Samples of COVID-19 (acute and convalescent) were obtained from the United States, Italy and Spain. The analysed material was cDNA or gDNA that came from T cells, B-cell-depleted T cells, or PBMCs.

Per the original data handling: Estimation of nucleated cell counts relied on the amplification of reference gene primers. Measured with immunoSEQ multiplex PCR; TCRdb has only the in-frame clones, and not every one. The V and J calls and clone size are taken from that table; D and trimming were inferred from the DNA. The sample gives about 140,000 clones, around 83% of which show up once; roughly 8% is in the top ten. Per the germline V gene, CDR1 is SEHNR and CDR2 is FQNEAQ (reference sequence). J gave up 2 bases and V 1 base, and 7 bases lay outside the gene matches. The CDR3 sequence is 17 residues long.

The origin of this receptor is a woman aged 55-70 years with acute or convalescent COVID-19. The chain is built from TRBV7-9 and TRBJ2-7, with 11 bases matching TRBD2. The sample taken for sequencing was peripheral blood. CDR3 amino acids: CASSLGGLAGGPYEQYF. CDR3 bases: TGTGCCAGCAGCTTAGGTGGGCTAGCGGGGGGACCCTACGAGCAGTACTTC.